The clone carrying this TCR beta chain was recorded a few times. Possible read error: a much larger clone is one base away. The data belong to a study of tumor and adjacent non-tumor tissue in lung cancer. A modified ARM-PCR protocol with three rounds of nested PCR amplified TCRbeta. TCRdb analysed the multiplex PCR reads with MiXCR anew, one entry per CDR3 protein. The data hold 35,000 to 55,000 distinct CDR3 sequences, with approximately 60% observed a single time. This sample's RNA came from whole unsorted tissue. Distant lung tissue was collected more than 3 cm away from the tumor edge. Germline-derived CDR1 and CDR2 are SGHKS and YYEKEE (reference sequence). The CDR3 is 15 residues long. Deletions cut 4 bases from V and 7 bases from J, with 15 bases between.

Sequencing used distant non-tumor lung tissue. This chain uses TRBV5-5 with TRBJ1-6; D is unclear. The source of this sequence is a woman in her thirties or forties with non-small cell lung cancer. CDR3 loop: CASSMQLRRNSPLHF. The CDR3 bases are TGTGCCAGCAGCATGCAGCTCAGGCGAAATTCACCCCTCCACTTT.